This TCR beta chain was captured by sequencing in a study of T cells after somatic rescue of genetic block (dated by TCRdb to 2018 to 2021). Regarding the study in general: The study assessed how robust, over the long term, a T-cell system was when the system had developed through somatic rescue of a genetic block in T-cell development.

Comments on this clone: Its antigen has not been determined. No base quality information exists; no much larger clone differs at one position.

Library creation used the immunoSEQ multiplex PCR assay. What TCRdb holds here is the immuneACCESS table cut down to in-frame rearrangements. Part of the clones is not present; checked against another copy, under half of the missing clones reflect an unresolved V gene, and the others are unexplained. For this sample there are 45,000 to 55,000 clones; 96% appear just once. The top ten clonotypes cover around 0.078% of the sample. The receptor's source is a child under two years old. Specimen: peripheral blood mononuclear cells (PBMCs).

The CDR3: CASRETGTITGELFF. Here is the DNA: TGCGCCAGCAGGGAAACCGGGACTATAACCGGGGAGCTGTTTTTT. Recombination linked TRBV4-1 to TRBJ2-2, with TRBD2 matching 7 junction bases. Relative to germline, V is missing 6 bases and J is missing 5 bases, with 9 bases of the junction outside any gene match. The CDR3 starts with the cysteine, ends with the phenylalanine, and has 15 residues. The entry retains the CDR3 DNA only, 45 bases that are in frame from base 1. The germline V gene yields MGHRA for CDR1 and YSYEKL for CDR2.